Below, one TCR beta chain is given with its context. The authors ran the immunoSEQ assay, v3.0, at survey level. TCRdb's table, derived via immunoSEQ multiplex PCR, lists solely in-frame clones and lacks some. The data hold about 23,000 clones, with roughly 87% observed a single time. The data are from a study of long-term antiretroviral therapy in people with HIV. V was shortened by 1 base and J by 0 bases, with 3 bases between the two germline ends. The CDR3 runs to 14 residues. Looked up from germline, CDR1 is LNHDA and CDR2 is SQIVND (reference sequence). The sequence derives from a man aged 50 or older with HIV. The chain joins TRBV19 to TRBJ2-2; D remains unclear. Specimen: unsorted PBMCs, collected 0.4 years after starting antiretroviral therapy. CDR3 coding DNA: TGTGCCAGTAGTATAGTAGCGAACACCGGGGAGCTGTTTTTT. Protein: CASSIVANTGELFF. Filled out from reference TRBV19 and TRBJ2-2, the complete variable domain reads DGGITQSPKYLFRKEGQNVTLSCEQNLNHDAMYWYRQDPGQGLRLIYYSQIVNDFQKGDIAEGYSVSREKKESFPLTVTSAQKNPTAFYLCASSIVANTGELFFGEGSRLTVL.